This TCR beta chain originates from a study of blood T cell repertoires in COVID-19. Whole-study context: COVID-19 samples, acute and convalescent, were from the United States, Italy and Spain. In each case, the material was cDNA or gDNA derived from T cells, B-cell-depleted T cells, or PBMCs.

Original handling: Using reference gene primer amplification, nucleated cell counts were estimated. Repertoires were generated with immunoSEQ multiplex PCR, while TCRdb's copy carries only in-frame clones and drops some. V and J calls and clone size are copied from that table; D and trimming were computed from the DNA. The repertoire holds 300,000 to 400,000 clones, with about 88% as singletons. CDR3 size: 17 residues. The V and J ends lost 2 bases and 5 bases respectively, with 21 bases between them. CDR1 LNHDA and CDR2 SQIVND come from the germline V gene (reference sequence). Sequenced material: peripheral blood. The clonotype originates from a human donor in a cohort sampled during active COVID-19. The genes are TRBV19 and TRBJ2-5; the D gene is possibly TRBD1 (5 bases). The CDR3 region is CASSIQGLSGFGETQYF. For the CDR3, the DNA is TGTGCCAGTAGTATACAGGGCCTATCGGGTTTCGGGGAGACCCAGTACTTC.